Following are 32 T cell receptor beta chains from one sample sequenced in a study of blood T cell repertoires in COVID-19. Assay: immunoSEQ multiplex PCR; the TCRdb copy retains only in-frame clones and omits some. The table includes 250,000 to 300,000 clones, approximately 86% detected once. The sequencing input was peripheral blood. The source of these receptors is a woman aged 18-29 years with acute or convalescent COVID-19.

The chain has TRBV29-1 and TRBJ1-2; TRBD1 aligns across 8 bases. Germline V gene lookup returns CDR1 SQVTM and CDR2 ANQGSEA. The CDR3 spans 16 residues. V shed 4 bases and J 4 bases; nucleotides not matched to a gene: 14. The CDR3 nucleotides read TGCAGCGTTGTCTGGCGTTGGGGACAGGAGGCCTATGGCTACACCTTC. Protein sequence: CSVVWRWGQEAYGYTF.

The chain couples TRBV28 to TRBJ2-7; 9 bases match TRBD2. The V gene's germline CDR1 is MDHEN and CDR2 SYDVKM. The CDR3 has 14 residues. Unmatched junction bases numbered 7, after V lost 5 bases and J lost 5 bases. For the CDR3, the DNA is TGTGCCAGCAGTCTCGGGATAGCGGGAGACGAGCAGTACTTC. Its protein product is CASSLGIAGDEQYF. Using reference TRBV28 and TRBJ2-7 for the parts outside the CDR3, the full variable domain is DVKVTQSSRYLVKRTGEKVFLECVQDMDHENMFWYRQDPGLGLRLIYFSYDVKMKEKGDIPEGYSVSREKKERFSLILESASTNQTSMYLCASSLGIAGDEQYFGPGTRLTVT.

V usage is TRBV12-3 or TRBV12-4 and J usage is TRBJ2-7; D not resolved. The CDR3 spans 12 residues. The germline V and J ends were trimmed by 4 bases and 2 bases, with 6 bases remaining between them. CDR3 nucleotides: TGTGCCAGCAGTTCAGACACCTACGAGCAGTACTTC. Protein product: CASSSDTYEQYF.

The chain employs TRBV19 and TRBJ2-7; D is unclear. From germline, CDR1 is LNHDA and CDR2 SQIVND (reference sequence). V lost 1 base, J lost 2 bases, and 15 bases lay in between. The CDR3 has 16 residues. CDR3: CASSIAGSPPTYEQYF. The CDR3 region has the DNA TGTGCCAGTAGTATAGCAGGAAGCCCCCCAACCTACGAGCAGTACTTC.

V usage is TRBV10-3 and J usage is TRBJ2-5; 11 bases match TRBD2. Trimming took 6 bases from V and 4 from J; bases not matched to a gene: 1. The CDR3 spans 13 residues. In germline, CDR1 is ENHRY, CDR2 SYGVKD. DNA for the CDR3: TGTGCCATCAGCGGACTAGCGGGAGAGACCCAGTACTTC. It codes for CAISGLAGETQYF.

CDR3 DNA sequence: TGTGCCAGCAGCTTGTGGGACAGGGAGTATGGCTACACCTTC. Translation: CASSLWDREYGYTF. The chain joins TRBV5-6 to TRBJ1-2; 9 positions agree with TRBD1. The CDR3 length is 14 residues. J gave up 5 bases and V 1 base, and 3 bases lay outside the gene matches. The V gene's germline CDR1 is SGHDT and CDR2 YYEEEE.

This clone has more than one count but fewer than ten. The CDR3 here is CAWSVLGGAFF. The CDR3 DNA follows: TGTGCCTGGAGTGTACTCGGGGGAGCTTTCTTT. The chain recombines TRBV30 with TRBJ1-1; D may be TRBD1 (5 bases). Germline assignment: CDR1 GTSNPN and CDR2 SVGIG (reference sequence). CDR3 length equals 11 residues. Trimming stripped 0 bases from V and 10 bases from J, with 9 bases between.

This chain links TRBV5-1 with TRBJ2-2; D perhaps matches TRBD1 (5 bases). The germline V gene has CDR1 SGHRS and CDR2 YFSETQ. Trimming stripped 0 bases from V and 5 bases from J, with 8 bases between. This CDR3 spans 14 amino acids. The chain's CDR3 is CASSLGPGTGELFF. The CDR3 DNA sequence: TGCGCCAGCAGCTTGGGTCCAGGGACCGGGGAGCTGTTTTTT.

The CDR3 DNA sequence: TGTGCCAGCAGATCCCTAGCGGGCTCCTTAGGTGAGCAGTTCTTC. Encoded protein: CASRSLAGSLGEQFF. V and J are TRBV6-6 and TRBJ2-1; 8 bases are shared with TRBD2. The CDR3 loop spans 15 amino acids. Germline values: CDR1 MNHNY, CDR2 SVGAGI (reference sequence). V lost 6 bases and J lost 9; bases outside the gene matches: 13.

The table lists this clone with a count of one. V usage is TRBV19 and J usage is TRBJ2-3; 10 bases fit TRBD2. The V and J ends lost 1 base and 8 bases, in that order; junction bases with no gene match: 12. Per germline, CDR1 LNHDA and CDR2 SQIVND (reference sequence). The CDR3 contains 17 residues. CDR3: CASSIVSAVAGGGTQYF. The DNA of the CDR3 is TGTGCCAGTAGTATAGTGTCCGCGGTAGCGGGAGGAGGTACGCAGTATTTT.

This rearrangement joins TRBV3-1 (or the pseudogene TRBV3-2) to TRBJ1-6; D not resolved. Deletions cut 0 bases from V and 8 bases from J, with 8 bases between. The V gene's germline CDR1 is LGHDT and CDR2 YNNKEL (reference sequence). The CDR3 runs 14 residues. The CDR3 nucleotides are TGTGCCAGCAGCCAAGACTGGAGGGATTCACCCCTCCACTTT. Amino acids: CASSQDWRDSPLHF.

This clone was recorded a few times. The chain couples TRBV19 to TRBJ1-1, with TRBD1 as a possible D gene (5 bases). Trimming took 5 bases from V and 1 from J, leaving 11 bases between them. The CDR3 length is 14 residues. Per germline, CDR1 LNHDA and CDR2 SQIVND (reference sequence). The CDR3 loop is CASSERQTNTEAFF. DNA of the CDR3: TGTGCCAGTAGTGAGAGACAGACGAACACTGAAGCTTTCTTT. The variable domain in full, completed from reference TRBV19 and TRBJ1-1, reads DGGITQSPKYLFRKEGQNVTLSCEQNLNHDAMYWYRQDPGQGLRLIYYSQIVNDFQKGDIAEGYSVSREKKESFPLTVTSAQKNPTAFYLCASSERQTNTEAFFGQGTRLTVV.

The chain carries TRBV6-2 or TRBV6-3 and TRBJ2-7; 9 bases are shared with TRBD2. This CDR3 has 17 residues. V lost 6 bases to trimming and J lost 0 bases; unmatched junction nucleotides: 12. Germline CDR1 is MNHEY and CDR2 is SVGEGT. The CDR3 sequence is CASSGGSGSWSSYEQYF. CDR3 bases: TGTGCCAGCAGCGGTGGTAGCGGGAGCTGGAGCTCCTACGAGCAGTACTTC.

The J gene is TRBJ2-5, the V gene TRBV6-5; possible D gene TRBD1, 6 bases. Germline CDR1 and CDR2: MNHEY and SVGAGI. The CDR3 totals 12 residues. V was clipped by 9 bases and J by 5 bases, with 13 bases between them. The chain's CDR3 is CASRQVGETQYF. The CDR3 nucleotides read TGTGCCAGTCGACAGGTTGGGGAGACCCAGTACTTC.

The chain links TRBV18 to TRBJ2-4, with 7 bases lining up with TRBD2. Germline V gene sequence: CDR1 KGHSH, CDR2 LQKENI. Trimming at V came to 0 bases and at J to 1 base, leaving 12 bases not matched to a gene. CDR3 length: 19 residues. DNA for the CDR3: TGTGCCAGCTCACCACCCTTAGGGGCGGGAGCCTCGGCCAAAAACATTCAGTACTTC. Amino acid sequence: CASSPPLGAGASAKNIQYF.

The rearrangement joins TRBV18 to TRBJ1-2; 7 nucleotides match TRBD1. In germline, CDR1 is KGHSH, CDR2 LQKENI. V lost 4 bases to trimming and J lost 0 bases; unmatched junction nucleotides: 5. The CDR3 runs 15 residues. CDR3 coding DNA: TGTGCCAGCTCACAAGGGACAGTGACTAACTATGGCTACACCTTC. This translates into CASSQGTVTNYGYTF.

This clone was observed once. The V gene is TRBV7-2, the J gene TRBJ2-1; 11 nucleotides line up with TRBD2. The V and J ends lost 3 bases and 4 bases, in that order; junction bases with no gene match: 8. The CDR3 totals 17 residues. Per germline, CDR1 SGHTA and CDR2 FQGNSA. DNA of the CDR3: TGTGCCAGCAGCTTCCCGGGACTAGCGGACCAATACAATGAGCAGTTCTTC. It translates to CASSFPGLADQYNEQFF.

The rearrangement joins TRBV6-6 to TRBJ2-5, with 13 bases lining up with TRBD2. Germline CDR1 MNHNY, CDR2 SVGAGI (reference sequence). J was trimmed by 5 bases and V by 5 bases; bases with no gene match: 11. The CDR3 runs to 17 residues. In DNA, the CDR3 is TGTGCCAGCAGTCGCGAATGGACTAGCGGGGGAGGCGAGACCCAGTACTTC. This translates into CASSREWTSGGGETQYF.

This clone came up a few times. This chain joins TRBV6-1 and TRBJ2-7, with TRBD1 matching over 11 bases. CDR1 and CDR2 from the germline V gene are MNHNS and SASEGT. The CDR3 loop spans 16 amino acids. After removal of 4 bases from V and 5 bases from J, the junction contained 10 bases not matched to a gene. CDR3 sequence: CASSGSPGTGGDEQYF. The CDR3 DNA reads TGTGCCAGCAGTGGATCACCCGGGACAGGGGGTGACGAGCAGTACTTC.

The J gene is TRBJ2-7, the V gene TRBV12-5; 10 bases fit TRBD1. The CDR3 runs to 20 residues. CDR1 and CDR2 from the germline V gene are LGHNT and FRNRAP. The junction had 17 bases not matched to a gene; V was cut back by 0 bases and J by 3 bases. The CDR3 spells CASGLVYWGDRGFQNYEQYF. Here the CDR3 DNA reads TGTGCTAGTGGTTTGGTCTATTGGGGGGACAGGGGTTTTCAGAACTACGAGCAGTACTTC.

This clone was observed a few times. The chain combines TRBV5-1 with TRBJ1-1, with D possibly being TRBD1 (5 bases). The CDR3 has 15 amino acids. Germline CDR1 is SGHRS and CDR2 is YFSETQ. Trimming removed 4 bases from V and 0 bases from J, with 13 bases in between. The CDR3 loop reads CASSPGGGVNTEAFF. CDR3 DNA: TGCGCCAGCAGCCCTGGGGGAGGGGTGAACACTGAAGCTTTCTTT. Full variable domain (rest looked up from reference TRBV5-1 and TRBJ1-1): KAGVTQTPRYLIKTRGQQVTLSCSPISGHRSVSWYQQTPGQGLQFLFEYFSETQRNKGNFPGRFSGRQFSNSRSEMNVSTLELGDSALYLCASSPGGGVNTEAFFGQGTRLTVV.

This clone has only one observation. The chain is built from TRBV3-1 (or the pseudogene TRBV3-2) and TRBJ2-3, with TRBD2 matching over 11 bases. The ends lost 4 bases at V and 4 bases at J; junction bases unmatched: 10. Per the germline V gene, CDR1 is LGHDT and CDR2 is YNNKEL (reference sequence). The CDR3 is 17 amino acids. CDR3 bases: TGTGCCAGCAGCCTGCATAGACTAGCGGGATCCTCAGATACGCAGTATTTT. Its protein product is CASSLHRLAGSSDTQYF.

This chain connects TRBV27 to TRBJ2-5; 14 bases agree with TRBD2. V was pared by 5 bases and J by 5 bases, with 16 bases of the junction left unmatched. Germline V gene sequence: CDR1 MNHEY, CDR2 SMNVEV (reference sequence). The CDR3 has 19 amino acids. CDR3 sequence: CASSTTSVGTSGSFETQYF. CDR3 nucleotide sequence: TGTGCCAGCAGTACCACCAGCGTCGGGACTAGCGGGAGTTTCGAGACCCAGTACTTC.

The table lists this clone with a few counts. V is TRBV5-6 and J is TRBJ1-2; 8 bases align to TRBD1. The J segment lost 4 bases and the V segment lost 3 bases, leaving 5 bases of the junction unmatched. Per germline, CDR1 SGHDT and CDR2 YYEEEE. The CDR3 totals 14 residues. CDR3 sequence: CASSSRTGSYGYTF. CDR3 nucleotide sequence: TGTGCCAGCAGCTCTCGGACAGGGTCCTATGGCTACACCTTC.

The chain couples TRBV11-2 to TRBJ1-1; D is ambiguous. Germline CDR1 SGHAT, CDR2 FQNNGV. Deletions cut 7 bases from V and 7 bases from J, with 10 bases between. This CDR3 region has 11 residues. The CDR3 sequence: CASTSSIEAFF. The CDR3 DNA reads TGTGCCAGCACCAGTTCCATTGAAGCTTTCTTT.

This chain connects TRBV7-2 to TRBJ2-1; weak D call: TRBD1 (6 bases). Germline assignment: CDR1 SGHTA and CDR2 FQGNSA. The germline V and J ends were trimmed by 6 bases and 0 bases, with 15 bases remaining between them. This CDR3 spans 16 amino acids. The CDR3 nucleotides read TGTGCCAGCAGGGAGAGACAGGATCTCTCCTACAATGAGCAGTTCTTC. This translates into CASRERQDLSYNEQFF.

The chain uses TRBV11-2 and TRBJ1-6; 7 nucleotides match TRBD1. The ends lost 5 bases at V and 6 bases at J; junction bases unmatched: 10. CDR1 and CDR2 (germline): SGHAT, FQNNGV. CDR3 length: 16 amino acids. CDR3 nucleotide sequence: TGTGCCAGCAGCCGACGGGACAGAAGCCCTAATTCACCCCTCCACTTT. Residues: CASSRRDRSPNSPLHF.

J is TRBJ1-2 and V is TRBV30, with D maybe TRBD1 (6 bases). The V gene's germline CDR1 is GTSNPN and CDR2 SVGIG (reference sequence). The CDR3 consists of 12 residues. V was pared by 2 bases and J by 11 bases, with 15 bases between. CDR3 amino acids: CAWSRGDRSYTF. The CDR3 bases are TGTGCCTGGAGTCGGGGCGACAGGAGTTACACCTTC.

The chain uses TRBV6-5 and TRBJ1-3; 7 nucleotides align to TRBD1. Germline V lookup: CDR1 MNHEY, CDR2 SVGAGI. V was clipped by 7 bases and J by 6 bases; unmatched bases: 9. The CDR3 sequence is 14 residues long. The CDR3 DNA sequence: TGTGCCAGCACCAACCCGGGACAGATAAACACCATATATTTT. It codes for CASTNPGQINTIYF.

The chain's CDR3 is CASRGDRGTEAFF. CDR3 DNA: TGTGCCAGTAGGGGAGACAGGGGCACTGAAGCTTTCTTT. The rearrangement links TRBV19 to TRBJ1-1; the match to TRBD1 covers 8 bases. This CDR3 contains 13 residues. With V trimmed by 6 bases and J by 4 bases, 4 bases remained unmatched. Germline lookup yields CDR1 LNHDA and CDR2 SQIVND (reference sequence).

This clone has just one count. The chain recombines TRBV25-1 with TRBJ2-7, with D perhaps TRBD1 (6 bases). Germline loops: CDR1 MGHDK, CDR2 SYGVNS. Trimming pared 4 bases from V and 7 bases from J, leaving 17 bases between. This CDR3 is 14 amino acids long. For the CDR3, the DNA is TGTGCCAGCAGTGTAGAGGACAGCTCTGGGGAGCAGTACTTC. It codes for CASSVEDSSGEQYF.

The rearrangement uses TRBV6-5 and TRBJ1-4; 7 bases align to TRBD1. Germline V gives CDR1 MNHEY, CDR2 SVGAGI. The J segment lost 6 bases and the V segment lost 5 bases, leaving 9 bases of the junction unmatched. This CDR3 region has 15 residues. CDR3 DNA: TGTGCCAGCAGTCCCCGTTCAGGGGGGTATGAAAAACTGTTTTTT. Translating gives CASSPRSGGYEKLFF.